The rows below give T cell receptor beta chains drawn from one sample of a study of human T cells and chemical hapten exposure. TCRdb processed the RACE reads anew with MiXCR; each CDR3 protein has one entry. There are 300,000 to 450,000 distinct CDR3 sequences in the sample; 5.1% occur only once, and 2.5% to 3% lies in the top ten. The sequences come from whole blood, collected in connection with sensitization to the hapten diphenylcyclopropenone (DPC). These receptors were collected from a woman between 45 and 60 years old with alopecia areata. Some clones in this sample may be carry-over from other donors' samples. CDR3s include the opening cysteine and the closing phenylalanine or tryptophan. Fields, in order: CDR3 protein, CDR3 DNA, J gene, clone size, D gene, V gene. D genes are given only for firm matches. Rows give clone size only sometimes, using once, few, many, or a class for an expanded clone.

CDR3 protein: CASSYHRQGLAKNIQYF
CDR3 DNA: TGTGCCAGCAGTTACCACCGACAGGGGCTAGCCAAAAACATTCAGTACTTC
J gene: TRBJ2-4
clone size: many
D gene: TRBD1
V gene: TRBV6-5

CDR3 protein: CASSQAFSGANVLTF
CDR3 DNA: TGTGCCAGCAGCCAAGCGTTCTCTGGGGCCAACGTCCTGACTTTC
J gene: TRBJ2-6
clone size: many
D gene: -
V gene: TRBV5-4

CDR3 protein: CASSFRAYSEAFF
CDR3 DNA: TGTGCCAGCAGTTTTAGGGCTTACTCTGAAGCTTTCTTT
J gene: TRBJ1-1
clone size: few
D gene: -
V gene: TRBV12-3/TRBV12-4

CDR3 protein: CASTLDRGFHGYTF
CDR3 DNA: TGTGCCAGCACCCTAGACAGGGGGTTTCATGGCTACACCTTC
J gene: TRBJ1-2
clone size: many
D gene: TRBD1
V gene: TRBV6-1

CDR3 protein: CASSGDGGTQYF
CDR3 DNA: TGTGCCAGCAGTGGGGACGGAGGAACCCAGTACTTC
J gene: TRBJ2-5
clone size: few
D gene: -
V gene: TRBV12-3/TRBV12-4

CDR3 protein: CASSQGARLNTEAFF
CDR3 DNA: TGTGCCAGCAGCCAAGGTGCCAGGCTGAACACTGAAGCTTTCTTT
J gene: TRBJ1-1
clone size: many
D gene: -
V gene: TRBV7-8

CDR3 protein: CASSLKQLQETQYF
CDR3 DNA: TGTGCCAGCAGCTTAAAACAGCTCCAAGAGACCCAGTACTTC
J gene: TRBJ2-5
clone size: many
D gene: -
V gene: TRBV7-8

CDR3 protein: CASTPVTDTQYF
CDR3 DNA: TGTGCCAGCACTCCAGTAACAGATACGCAGTATTTT
J gene: TRBJ2-3
clone size: many
D gene: -
V gene: TRBV7-8

CDR3 protein: CASSEGQYTGELFF
CDR3 DNA: TGTGCCAGCAGCGAGGGACAGTACACCGGGGAGCTGTTTTTT
J gene: TRBJ2-2
clone size: many
D gene: TRBD1
V gene: TRBV3-1

CDR3 protein: CASSWEGRANEQFF
CDR3 DNA: TGTGCCAGCAGCTGGGAGGGCCGGGCCAATGAGCAGTTCTTC
J gene: TRBJ2-1
clone size: many
D gene: TRBD2
V gene: TRBV7-9

CDR3 protein: CASSLMGPTGDRTEAFF
CDR3 DNA: TGCGCCAGCAGCCTGATGGGTCCAACAGGGGATCGAACTGAAGCTTTCTTT
J gene: TRBJ1-1
clone size: few
D gene: TRBD1
V gene: TRBV4-1

CDR3 protein: CASSFSSGNEQFF
CDR3 DNA: TGTGCCAGCAGTTTCTCTTCAGGAAATGAGCAGTTCTTC
J gene: TRBJ2-1
clone size: few
D gene: -
V gene: TRBV27

CDR3 protein: CASTQGLAWSEQFF
CDR3 DNA: TGCGCCAGCACCCAAGGACTAGCTTGGTCGGAGCAGTTCTTC
J gene: TRBJ2-1
clone size: -
D gene: TRBD2
V gene: TRBV4-1

CDR3 protein: CATSDAGTGAKNIQYF
CDR3 DNA: TGTGCCACCAGTGATGCCGGGACAGGGGCCAAAAACATTCAGTACTTC
J gene: TRBJ2-4
clone size: few
D gene: TRBD1
V gene: TRBV24-1

CDR3 protein: CASSNNRGMTGNTIYF
CDR3 DNA: TGTGCCAGCAGCAACAACAGGGGGATGACTGGAAACACCATATATTTT
J gene: TRBJ1-3
clone size: few
D gene: TRBD1
V gene: TRBV7-8

CDR3 protein: CASSSREGDEKLFF
CDR3 DNA: TGTGCCAGCAGCTCAAGGGAAGGCGATGAAAAACTGTTTTTT
J gene: TRBJ1-4
clone size: few
D gene: -
V gene: TRBV9

CDR3 protein: CASSIGLAGGTEQFF
CDR3 DNA: TGTGCCAGCAGCATCGGACTAGCGGGGGGGACTGAGCAGTTCTTC
J gene: TRBJ2-1
clone size: many
D gene: TRBD2
V gene: TRBV7-6

CDR3 protein: CASSVELAGSDTQYF
CDR3 DNA: TGTGCCAGCAGTGTAGAACTAGCGGGGAGTGATACGCAGTATTTT
J gene: TRBJ2-3
clone size: many
D gene: TRBD2
V gene: TRBV2

CDR3 protein: CSAGRGLNTEAFF
CDR3 DNA: TGCAGTGCCGGGAGAGGGCTGAACACTGAAGCTTTCTTT
J gene: TRBJ1-1
clone size: -
D gene: -
V gene: TRBV20-1

CDR3 protein: CSAAGLLYEQYF
CDR3 DNA: TGCAGTGCTGCGGGACTCTTGTACGAGCAGTACTTC
J gene: TRBJ2-7
clone size: many
D gene: -
V gene: TRBV20-1

CDR3 protein: CASSPGGFRDQPQHF
CDR3 DNA: TGTGCCAGCAGCCCCGGCGGCTTTAGGGATCAGCCCCAGCATTTT
J gene: TRBJ1-5
clone size: -
D gene: -
V gene: TRBV28

CDR3 protein: CSARALGSRNEKLFF
CDR3 DNA: TGCAGTGCTAGAGCCCTGGGATCGAGGAATGAAAAACTGTTTTTT
J gene: TRBJ1-4
clone size: few
D gene: -
V gene: TRBV20-1

CDR3 protein: CASTRDSNVLTF
CDR3 DNA: TGTGCCAGCACCCGGGACAGCAACGTCCTGACTTTC
J gene: TRBJ2-6
clone size: many
D gene: TRBD1
V gene: TRBV28

CDR3 protein: CASSFLEENTEAFF
CDR3 DNA: TGTGCCAGCAGCTTTTTAGAGGAGAACACTGAAGCTTTCTTT
J gene: TRBJ1-1
clone size: many
D gene: -
V gene: TRBV5-4

CDR3 protein: CASSLAGPLSSTDTQYF
CDR3 DNA: TGCGCCAGCAGCTTGGCAGGTCCCCTCTCTAGCACAGATACGCAGTATTTT
J gene: TRBJ2-3
clone size: many
D gene: -
V gene: TRBV5-1